The 21 T cell receptor beta chains below come from one sample, sequenced in a study of regulatory T cells in long-lasting Graves disease. Time point defined: newly diagnosed GD, antithyroid drugs for less than 3 months. PBMCs were the source of the RNA used for TCR sequencing. Combining iRepertoire HTBI primers with Arm-PCR of CDR3 regions, the authors built TCR beta libraries. TCRdb called the multiplex PCR reads again in MiXCR, with one record for every CDR3 protein. The sample lists around 450,000 distinct CDR3 sequences, 15% to 20% occurring once. A further study also used this sample, focusing on T cells in Graves' hyperthyroidism and ophthalmopathy.

The material sequenced was peripheral blood mononuclear cells (PBMCs), taken at new diagnosis, from a patient treated with antithyroid drugs. These receptors all stem from a man aged 35 to 55 with Graves disease.

This clonotype was recorded many times. At one end, the junction sequence differs from germline, possibly due to a read error. The V gene is TRBV5-1, the J gene TRBJ1-1, with D perhaps matching TRBD1 (5 bases). Germline CDR1 is SGHRS and CDR2 is YFSETQ. The CDR3 is 14 residues long. The CDR3 DNA sequence: TGTGCCAGCAGCTTACAGGCTACAAACACTGAAGCTTTCTTT. It is translated as CASSLQATNTEAFF.

Remarks on this clonotype: A much larger clone lies a single base off, so this may be a read error. This chain uses TRBV2 with TRBJ2-1; 9 bases are shared with TRBD2. V gave up 6 bases and J gave up 8 bases; unmatched junction bases: 2. This CDR3 has 12 amino acids. Per the germline V gene, CDR1 is SNHLY and CDR2 is FYNNEI. The CDR3, as DNA: TGTGCCAGCAGCGGACTAGCGTATGAGCAGTTCTTC. Translation gives CASSGLAYEQFF.

Points on this clonotype: It may be a read error: a sequence one base away is much more abundant. The CDR3 nucleotides read TGTGCCAGCAGTTCATCCCAGGTCAATCAGCCCCAGCATTTT. Encoded protein: CASSSSQVNQPQHF. The chain employs TRBV28 and TRBJ1-5; D unclear. The V and J ends lost 4 bases and 3 bases respectively, with 10 bases between them. Germline V gene data show CDR1 as MDHEN and CDR2 as SYDVKM. The CDR3 is made up of 14 amino acids.

This rearrangement joins TRBV7-6 to TRBJ2-2; TRBD2 matches at 10 bases. Losses at the gene ends were 5 bases for V and 6 bases for J; bases not matched to a gene: 6. Looked up from germline, CDR1 is SGHVS and CDR2 is FNYEAQ. This CDR3 has 15 amino acids. CDR3 nucleotide sequence: TGTGCCAGCAGCAAGCTAGCGGGAGTGGCCGGGGAGCTGTTTTTT. Translating gives CASSKLAGVAGELFF.

The genes are TRBV2 and TRBJ1-3, with 12 bases aligning to TRBD1. This CDR3 has 17 amino acids. The germline V gene encodes CDR1 SNHLY and CDR2 FYNNEI. Trimming cost V 6 bases and J 1 base; bases outside gene matches: 7. The CDR3 sequence: CASSRDRGRLSGNTIYF. DNA for the CDR3: TGTGCCAGCAGCCGGGACAGGGGGCGTCTGTCTGGAAACACCATATATTTT.

This clonotype was observed many times. This rearrangement joins TRBV30 to TRBJ1-5; tentatively, D is TRBD1 (6 bases). CDR3 length: 14 residues. V was clipped by 1 base and J by 3 bases, with 10 bases between them. Germline lookup yields CDR1 GTSNPN and CDR2 SVGIG (reference sequence). In nucleotides, the CDR3 is TGTGCCTGGAGTGCAGGGGCGGACAATCAGCCCCAGCATTTT. Amino acid sequence: CAWSAGADNQPQHF. The full variable domain, its missing parts supplied by reference TRBV30 and TRBJ1-5, is SQTIHQWPATLVQPVGSPLSLECTVEGTSNPNLYWYRQAAGRGLQLLFYSVGIGQISSEVPQNLSASRPQDRQFILSSKKLLLSDSGFYLCAWSAGADNQPQHFGDGTRLSIL.

With respect to this clonotype: This clone may be a read error of a much larger clone one base away. V is TRBV27 and J is TRBJ2-1; TRBD2 aligns across 7 bases. Per the germline V gene, CDR1 is MNHEY and CDR2 is SMNVEV (reference sequence). The CDR3 length is 15 residues. The V and J ends lost 5 bases and 10 bases, in that order; junction bases with no gene match: 14. CDR3: CASSQRGLRSDEQFF. CDR3 coding DNA: TGTGCCAGCAGTCAGCGGGGACTCCGAAGCGACGAGCAGTTCTTC.

In this sample, this clonotype turned up many times. The CDR3 sequence is CASSYDPGRLETGELFF. CDR3 sequence (DNA): TGTGCCAGCAGTTACGACCCGGGACGATTAGAGACCGGGGAGCTGTTTTTT. This chain uses TRBV6-5 with TRBJ2-2; D assignment may be TRBD1 or TRBD2 (5 bases each). Germline assignment: CDR1 MNHEY and CDR2 SVGAGI. V was clipped by 2 bases and J by 5 bases, with 18 bases between them. The CDR3 sequence is 17 residues long.

The sample holds many counts of this clonotype. This chain joins TRBV5-1 and TRBJ2-6; D uncertain. Trimming took off 5 bases at V and 4 bases at J, with 28 bases between the two ends. Germline V gives CDR1 SGHRS, CDR2 YFSETQ. The CDR3 covers 20 residues. The CDR3 DNA reads as TGCGCCAGCAGATCTGACTCAACCTCGCGTGGTATCGGAGGGGCCAACGTCCTGACTTTC. It is translated as CASRSDSTSRGIGGANVLTF.

The rearrangement uses TRBV4-1 and TRBJ2-7; D is perhaps TRBD1 (5 bases). Germline lookup yields CDR1 MGHRA and CDR2 YSYEKL. The V gene lost 0 bases and the J gene lost 10 bases, with 10 bases spanning the gap. The CDR3 has 12 residues. This chain's CDR3 is CASSQEGVAQYF. Here the CDR3 DNA reads TGCGCCAGCAGCCAAGAAGGGGTTGCACAGTACTTC.

The chain carries TRBV2 and TRBJ2-7; 7 nucleotides match TRBD1. CDR3 length: 14 residues. Unmatched junction bases numbered 13, after V lost 4 bases and J lost 10 bases. Germline V CDR1 and CDR2: SNHLY, FYNNEI. CDR3 nucleotide sequence: TGTGCCAGCAGTGGACAGGGACGTCCTACCCGTCAGTACTTC. Encoded protein: CASSGQGRPTRQYF.

This clonotype has at least ten counts. The chain joins TRBV28 to TRBJ2-7; 7 positions agree with TRBD1. V gave up 8 bases and J gave up 3 bases; unmatched junction bases: 4. This CDR3 is 12 amino acids long. CDR1 is MDHEN and CDR2 is SYDVKM in the germline V gene. CDR3 DNA sequence: TGTGCCAGCGCCGGGACAGTCTACGAGCAGTACTTC. Translating it yields CASAGTVYEQYF.

This clonotype was counted many times. V usage is TRBV20-1 and J usage is TRBJ2-1; 12 bases map to TRBD2. CDR1 is DFQATT, CDR2 SNEGSKA, per germline (reference sequence). Trimming at V came to 1 base and at J to 4 bases, leaving 14 bases not matched to a gene. The CDR3 consists of 19 residues. CDR3 DNA sequence: TGCAGTGCTAGAGGTATAACTTCCGGGACTAGCGGGCGTTACAATGAGCAGTTCTTC. Translation gives CSARGITSGTSGRYNEQFF.

This clonotype was observed at least ten times. The genes are TRBV28 and TRBJ1-1; D is uncertain. V was clipped by 3 bases and J by 6 bases, with 11 bases between them. Looked up from germline, CDR1 is MDHEN and CDR2 is SYDVKM. The length of the CDR3 is 13 residues. As DNA, the CDR3 is TGTGCCAGCAGTTTTTCCGAGACCTCTGAAGCTTTCTTT. Its translation is CASSFSETSEAFF.

This clonotype appeared a few times. The CDR3 loop reads CASSQALENIQYF. The CDR3 region has the DNA TGCGCCAGCAGCCAAGCGCTCGAAAACATTCAGTACTTC. V is TRBV4-1 and J is TRBJ2-4; D unclear. CDR1 MGHRA and CDR2 YSYEKL come from the germline V gene. The CDR3 contains 13 residues. V gave up 1 base and J gave up 5 bases, with 6 bases separating them.

This clonotype came up many times. The V call is TRBV3-1, the J call TRBJ2-7; no definite D call. This CDR3 is built from 12 residues. The V gene's germline CDR1 is LGHDT and CDR2 YNNKEL (reference sequence). V was shortened by 1 base and J by 6 bases, with 7 bases between the two germline ends. CDR3 protein: CASSQGTTEQYF. The CDR3 DNA sequence: TGTGCCAGCAGCCAAGGGACCACCGAGCAGTACTTC.

This clonotype was seen many times. This chain uses TRBV3-1 with TRBJ2-5; D may be TRBD1 (5 bases). CDR3 length: 15 residues. V lost 0 bases, J lost 4 bases, and 12 bases lay in between. The V gene's germline CDR1 is LGHDT and CDR2 YNNKEL (reference sequence). The CDR3 protein is CASSQDSGFGETQYF. The CDR3 DNA is TGTGCCAGCAGCCAAGATTCAGGGTTCGGAGAGACCCAGTACTTC.

V usage is TRBV5-1 and J usage is TRBJ2-7; the D gene is possibly TRBD2 (5 bases). This CDR3 region has 17 residues. CDR1 SGHRS and CDR2 YFSETQ come from the germline V gene. V shed 2 bases and J shed 3 bases, with 21 bases lying between them. CDR3 in amino acids: CASSLRYDGGEFYEQYF. CDR3 bases: TGCGCCAGCAGCTTAAGATACGACGGAGGTGAGTTCTACGAGCAGTACTTC. The complete variable domain, with remaining parts taken from reference TRBV5-1 and TRBJ2-7, reads KAGVTQTPRYLIKTRGQQVTLSCSPISGHRSVSWYQQTPGQGLQFLFEYFSETQRNKGNFPGRFSGRQFSNSRSEMNVSTLELGDSALYLCASSLRYDGGEFYEQYFGPGTRLTVT.

This clonotype was observed at least ten times. This chain uses TRBV20-1 with TRBJ2-3, with D possibly being TRBD2 (5 bases). V dropped 6 bases and J dropped 6 bases, with 13 bases sitting between them. CDR3 length equals 12 residues. The V gene's germline CDR1 is DFQATT and CDR2 SNEGSKA (reference sequence). CDR3 bases: TGCAGTGCAGAGCATAGAGGGGATACGCAGTATTTT. This translates into CSAEHRGDTQYF.

Ten or more counts support this clonotype. This sequence joins TRBV20-1 and TRBJ2-7, with 8 positions matching TRBD1. This CDR3 is built from 13 residues. Germline V lookup: CDR1 DFQATT, CDR2 SNEGSKA (reference sequence). The V gene end was trimmed by 1 base and the J gene end by 5 bases; junction bases not matched to a gene: 4. The CDR3 nucleotides read TGCAGTGCTAGAGGCCAGGGGGCCCACGAGCAGTACTTC. Translation: CSARGQGAHEQYF.

Many counts were recorded for this clonotype. The CDR3 region has the DNA TGCAGTGGGGATAAGGGGAAGGCCACTGAAGCTTTCTTT. This gives the protein CSGDKGKATEAFF. The V and J genes are TRBV20-1 and TRBJ1-1; D is possibly TRBD1 (5 bases). The V gene's germline CDR1 is DFQATT and CDR2 SNEGSKA (reference sequence). The CDR3 extends over 13 amino acids. Trimming shortened V by 7 bases and J by 4 bases, and 16 bases separated the two germline ends.